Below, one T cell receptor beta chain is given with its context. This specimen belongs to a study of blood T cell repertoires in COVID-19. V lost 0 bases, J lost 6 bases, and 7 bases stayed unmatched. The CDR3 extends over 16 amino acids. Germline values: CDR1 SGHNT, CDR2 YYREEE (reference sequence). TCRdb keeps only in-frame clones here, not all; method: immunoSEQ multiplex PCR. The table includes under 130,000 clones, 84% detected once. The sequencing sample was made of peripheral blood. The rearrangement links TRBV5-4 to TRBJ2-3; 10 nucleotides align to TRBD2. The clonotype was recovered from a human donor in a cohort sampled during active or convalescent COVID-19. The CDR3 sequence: CASSLEPGLARDTQYF. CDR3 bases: TGTGCCAGCAGCTTGGAACCGGGACTAGCGAGGGATACGCAGTATTTT.